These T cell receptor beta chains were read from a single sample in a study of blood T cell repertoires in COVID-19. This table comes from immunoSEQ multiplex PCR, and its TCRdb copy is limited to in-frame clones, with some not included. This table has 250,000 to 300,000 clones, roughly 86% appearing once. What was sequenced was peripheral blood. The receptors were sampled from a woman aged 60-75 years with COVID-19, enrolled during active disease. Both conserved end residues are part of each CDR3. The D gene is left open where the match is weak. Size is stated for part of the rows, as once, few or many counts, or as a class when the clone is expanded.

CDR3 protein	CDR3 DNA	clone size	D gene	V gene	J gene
CAWSPGTSGFFSTDTQYF	TGTGCCTGGAGCCCCGGGACTAGCGGATTCTTTAGCACAGATACGCAGTATTTT	-	TRBD2	TRBV30	TRBJ2-3
CASSRVAPRDSMNTEAFF	TGTGCCAGCAGCCGCGTAGCCCCCCGGGACAGTATGAACACTGAAGCTTTCTTT	-	TRBD1	TRBV4-2	TRBJ1-1
CAISERGLSYNEQFF	TGTGCCATCAGTGAGCGCGGCCTCTCCTACAATGAGCAGTTCTTC	-	-	TRBV10-3	TRBJ2-1
CASSPRGLYNEQFF	TGTGCCAGCAGCCCGAGAGGGCTCTACAATGAGCAGTTCTTC	-	-	TRBV7-2	TRBJ2-1
CASSQEKNRGRDTQYF	TGTGCCAGCAGCCAAGAGAAGAACAGGGGGCGGGATACGCAGTATTTT	few	TRBD1	TRBV4-2	TRBJ2-3
CASRNHVTPGTGETGELFF	TGTGCCAGCCGAAATCACGTAACCCCCGGGACAGGGGAGACCGGGGAGCTGTTTTTT	-	TRBD1	TRBV27	TRBJ2-2
CATKEGSGRAICKTQYF	TGTGCCACCAAAGAGGGTAGCGGGAGGGCCATATGCAAGACCCAGTACTTC	-	TRBD2	TRBV10-3	TRBJ2-5
CSVEQTGSGNTIYF	TGCAGCGTTGAACAGACAGGGTCTGGAAACACCATATATTTT	-	TRBD1	TRBV29-1	TRBJ1-3
CAVGGSSYNEQFF	TGCGCCGTCGGCGGGAGCTCCTACAATGAGCAGTTCTTC	-	TRBD2	TRBV10-1	TRBJ2-1
CASRRGEQYF	TGCGCCAGCAGAAGAGGCGAGCAGTACTTC	-	-	TRBV23-1	TRBJ2-7
CASSSMLNTEAFF	TGTGCCAGCAGCTCTATGCTGAACACTGAAGCTTTCTTT	-	-	TRBV7-9	TRBJ1-1
CASSLGDRGLTEAFF	TGTGCCAGCAGCTTAGGGGACAGGGGTCTTACTGAAGCTTTCTTT	-	TRBD1	TRBV7-9	TRBJ1-1
CASSLTGAVYEQYF	TGTGCCAGCAGTTTGACAGGGGCTGTCTACGAGCAGTACTTC	-	TRBD1	TRBV27	TRBJ2-7
CASSSLTAGNEQFF	TGTGCCAGCAGTTCGTTGACAGCGGGCAATGAGCAGTTCTTC	-	-	TRBV6-2/TRBV6-3	TRBJ2-1
CAWRGGQETQYF	TGTGCCTGGAGGGGGGGCCAAGAGACCCAGTACTTC	-	-	TRBV30	TRBJ2-5
CAWSLGRGTWDGYTF	TGTGCCTGGAGTCTGGGCAGGGGGACTTGGGATGGCTACACCTTC	-	TRBD1	TRBV30	TRBJ1-2
CASSFPGRETQYF	TGTGCCAGCAGCTTCCCAGGGAGGGAGACCCAGTACTTC	-	-	TRBV7-2	TRBJ2-5
CASSLVEKHSNQPQHF	TGTGCCAGCAGCTTGGTGGAGAAGCATAGCAATCAGCCCCAGCATTTT	-	-	TRBV7-8	TRBJ1-5
CASSRDSTSGRGEQFF	TGTGCCAGCAGCAGAGACTCGACTAGCGGGAGGGGAGAGCAGTTCTTC	-	-	TRBV21-1	TRBJ2-1
CASSQRGLGYTDTQYF	TGTGCCAGCAGCCAAAGGGGACTGGGCTACACAGATACGCAGTATTTT	-	-	TRBV14	TRBJ2-3
CASSWPTATYGYTF	TGCGCCAGCAGCTGGCCGACAGCTACCTATGGCTACACCTTC	-	-	TRBV5-1	TRBJ1-2
CASTQGDTQYF	TGTGCCAGCACCCAGGGGGATACGCAGTATTTT	-	-	TRBV28	TRBJ2-3
CASSLALAVPTGANVLTF	TGCGCCAGCAGCTTGGCATTAGCGGTCCCCACTGGGGCCAACGTCCTGACTTTC	-	-	TRBV5-1	TRBJ2-6
CASSLMGGTEAFF	TGTGCCAGCAGCTTAATGGGGGGGACTGAAGCTTTCTTT	few	-	TRBV7-8	TRBJ1-1
CSVESDSRTEAFF	TGCAGCGTTGAATCGGACAGTAGGACTGAAGCTTTCTTT	many	-	TRBV29-1	TRBJ1-1
CASRGQGIAGYTF	TGTGCCAGTAGGGGACAGGGTATAGCTGGCTACACCTTC	-	TRBD1	TRBV19	TRBJ1-2
CASSAIAGGQNEQYF	TGTGCCAGCAGTGCAATAGCGGGAGGGCAGAACGAGCAGTACTTC	-	TRBD2	TRBV3-1/TRBV3-2	TRBJ2-7
CASSIYGRRAGELFF	TGTGCCAGTAGTATATACGGGAGGCGGGCCGGGGAGCTGTTTTTT	-	TRBD2	TRBV19	TRBJ2-2
CASSLLETQYF	TGTGCCAGCAGCTTACTTGAGACCCAGTACTTC	-	-	TRBV5-5	TRBJ2-5
CASSLRRDRDEKLFF	TGTGCCAGCAGCTTACGCCGGGACAGGGATGAAAAACTGTTTTTT	-	TRBD1	TRBV7-9	TRBJ1-4
CASSKVLLRGEDTEAFF	TGTGCCAGCAGCAAAGTGTTGTTGCGGGGTGAGGACACTGAAGCTTTCTTT	-	-	TRBV21-1	TRBJ1-1
CAGAPRTGGEDGYTF	TGTGCCGGGGCCCCCAGGACAGGGGGCGAAGATGGCTACACCTTC	-	TRBD1	TRBV30	TRBJ1-2
CASSLTSGSGEQYF	TGTGCCAGCAGTTTGACTAGCGGCTCGGGGGAGCAGTACTTC	-	TRBD2	TRBV6-5	TRBJ2-7
CASSLGTGRGNSPLHF	TGTGCCAGCAGCCTCGGGACAGGGAGAGGGAATTCACCCCTCCACTTT	-	TRBD1	TRBV5-6	TRBJ1-6
CASSQVMSGVQALHF	TGTGCCAGCAGCCAAGTGATGTCAGGGGTTCAGGCCCTCCACTTT	-	-	TRBV3-1/TRBV3-2	TRBJ1-6
CASRKTGDNSPLHF	TGTGCCAGCAGAAAGACAGGGGATAATTCACCCCTCCACTTT	-	TRBD1	TRBV7-8	TRBJ1-6
CASRSADGGRSSYEQYF	TGCGCCAGCAGGTCCGCGGACGGGGGACGGAGCTCCTACGAGCAGTACTTC	-	-	TRBV5-1	TRBJ2-7
CASSLVTSGNTGELFF	TGTGCCAGCAGCTTAGTTACTAGCGGGAACACCGGGGAGCTGTTTTTT	few	TRBD2	TRBV7-6	TRBJ2-2
CASSLVGRAGTGELFF	TGTGCCAGCAGCTTAGTCGGCAGGGCGGGGACCGGGGAGCTGTTTTTT	-	-	TRBV7-3	TRBJ2-2
CASTRASGRNEQFF	TGTGCCAGCACCCGCGCTAGCGGGAGGAATGAGCAGTTCTTC	-	TRBD2	TRBV6-6	TRBJ2-1
CASSEGRGTGGASWGNQPQHF	TGTGCCAGCAGTGAAGGGCGGGGGACAGGGGGCGCGTCGTGGGGCAATCAGCCCCAGCATTTT	-	TRBD1	TRBV2	TRBJ1-5
CASSLETVSGNTIYF	TGCGCCAGCAGCTTGGAGACAGTTAGTGGAAACACCATATATTTT	-	-	TRBV5-1	TRBJ1-3
CASSSGQALVAGYTF	TGTGCCAGCAGTTCGGGACAGGCGCTCGTCGCTGGCTACACCTTC	-	TRBD1	TRBV28	TRBJ1-2
CASSIRIGQGNSPLHF	TGTGCCAGTAGTATCCGGATTGGACAGGGAAATTCACCCCTCCACTTT	-	TRBD1	TRBV19	TRBJ1-6
CATSREGGGFGGWTQYF	TGTGCCACCAGCAGAGAAGGGGGCGGTTTTGGGGGATGGACCCAGTACTTC	-	TRBD1	TRBV15	TRBJ2-5
CASTFSDTQYF	TGTGCCAGTACTTTCTCAGATACGCAGTATTTT	-	-	TRBV28	TRBJ2-3
CASSIGLESNTQYF	TGTGCCAGTAGTATCGGCCTAGAATCAAATACGCAGTATTTT	-	-	TRBV19	TRBJ2-3
CASSWSAAGRGNTIYF	TGTGCCAGCAGTTGGAGTGCAGCCGGGAGGGGAAACACCATATATTTT	-	-	TRBV28	TRBJ1-3